A selection of T cell receptor beta chains follows, all from one sample in a study of identical twins. MiXCR, applied by TCRdb to the 5' RACE reads, yields one record per CDR3 protein. The sample lists about 890,000 distinct CDR3 sequences, around 12% occurring once. This same sample was also part of a study on yellow fever vaccine responses in identical twins.

Sequenced: PBMCs. Receptor source: a woman younger than 35 in good health. The CDR3 runs from the conserved cysteine through the conserved F or W. A D gene is named only where the DNA matches it firmly. Where a row states a size, it is once, few, many or the class of an expanded clone; other rows omit it.

clone_size	j_call	d_call	v_call	cdr3_aa	cdr3_nt
.	TRBJ1-2	TRBD1	TRBV19	CASSTGTGPVGYTF	TGTGCCAGTAGTACCGGGACAGGTCCGGTTGGCTACACCTTC
.	TRBJ1-1	.	TRBV20-1	CSAHGHQTKGTEAFF	TGCAGTGCTCATGGACACCAGACGAAGGGCACTGAAGCTTTCTTT
few	TRBJ2-1	.	TRBV20-1	CSARGLPTDNEQFF	TGCAGTGCTAGAGGATTGCCGACCGACAATGAGCAGTTCTTC
few	TRBJ2-1	.	TRBV7-2	CASSPNRDTRRGEQFF	TGTGCCAGCAGCCCTAACCGGGACACACGACGTGGTGAGCAGTTCTTC
.	TRBJ2-1	TRBD2	TRBV7-2	CASSPTGGAEQFF	TGTGCCAGCAGCCCTACCGGGGGGGCTGAGCAGTTCTTC
few	TRBJ2-3	.	TRBV10-3	CAISGGAGSTDTQYF	TGTGCCATCAGTGGCGGCGCAGGATCCACAGATACGCAGTATTTT
.	TRBJ2-1	.	TRBV29-1	CSVASYEQFF	TGCAGCGTGGCTAGCTATGAGCAGTTCTTC
many	TRBJ2-5	TRBD1	TRBV5-1	CASSRDRGETQYF	TGCGCCAGCAGTCGCGACAGGGGAGAGACCCAGTACTTC
.	TRBJ2-2	TRBD2	TRBV20-1	CSAIGILAGGSNTGELFF	TGCAGTGCTATAGGCATACTAGCGGGAGGCTCGAACACCGGGGAGCTGTTTTTT
.	TRBJ1-2	.	TRBV7-2	CASSLVQKANYGYTF	TGTGCCAGCAGCTTAGTCCAGAAAGCTAACTATGGCTACACCTTC
many	TRBJ2-1	.	TRBV5-1	CASSLAVEGKQFF	TGCGCCAGCAGCTTGGCCGTAGAGGGTAAGCAGTTCTTC
.	TRBJ2-1	.	TRBV11-2	CASSFFGEQFF	TGTGCCAGCAGCTTTTTCGGGGAGCAGTTCTTC
.	TRBJ2-1	.	TRBV12-3/TRBV12-4	CASSPGDLGFF	TGTGCCAGCAGTCCAGGGGACTTGGGGTTCTTC
few	TRBJ2-5	TRBD1	TRBV5-1	CASSLGVSGTEKETQYF	TGCGCCAGCAGCCTGGGGGTTTCCGGGACAGAAAAAGAGACCCAGTACTTC
.	TRBJ2-1	.	TRBV2	CASSPGSGNEQFF	TGTGCCAGCAGTCCCGGGAGTGGCAATGAGCAGTTCTTC
.	TRBJ2-1	.	TRBV24-1	CAIGTYNEQFF	TGTGCCATCGGGACTTACAATGAGCAGTTCTTC
few	TRBJ1-1	.	TRBV29-1	CSVERGSTEAFF	TGCAGCGTTGAACGAGGGAGCACTGAAGCTTTCTTT
.	TRBJ1-2	.	TRBV20-1	CSASRTEEWNYGYTF	TGCAGTGCTAGCCGGACAGAGGAGTGGAACTATGGCTACACCTTC
few	TRBJ1-1	.	TRBV3-1	CASRWGGGGSAFF	TGTGCCAGCAGGTGGGGCGGGGGTGGATCAGCTTTCTTT
.	TRBJ2-1	.	TRBV7-9	CASSRRGDPGSNNEQFF	TGTGCCAGCAGCAGACGCGGGGACCCGGGGTCAAACAATGAGCAGTTCTTC
few	TRBJ2-1	TRBD2	TRBV20-1	CSARDRLARNEQFF	TGCAGTGCTAGAGATCGACTAGCAAGGAATGAGCAGTTCTTC
.	TRBJ2-1	TRBD2	TRBV6-4	CASSDLAGDYNEQFF	TGTGCCAGCAGTGATTTAGCGGGGGATTACAATGAGCAGTTCTTC
few	TRBJ1-1	.	TRBV12-3/TRBV12-4	CASTPGWENTEAFF	TGTGCCAGCACCCCGGGATGGGAGAACACTGAAGCTTTCTTT
.	TRBJ2-4	.	TRBV3-1	CASTPSTGGSAINIQYF	TGTGCCTCCACCCCCTCTACAGGAGGGTCCGCCATAAACATTCAGTACTTC
few	TRBJ2-1	TRBD2	TRBV6-1	CASKRTSDNNEQFF	TGTGCCAGCAAGAGGACTAGCGACAACAATGAGCAGTTCTTC
.	TRBJ2-3	.	TRBV20-1	CSARDSRDKSTDTQYF	TGCAGTGCTAGAGATAGCCGGGACAAAAGCACAGATACGCAGTATTTT
few	TRBJ1-1	.	TRBV18	CASSADNTEAFF	TGTGCCAGCTCAGCGGATAACACTGAAGCTTTCTTT
few	TRBJ2-5	TRBD2	TRBV5-1	CASSSLSGRSETQYF	TGCGCCAGCAGCTCCCTTAGCGGGAGGTCAGAGACCCAGTACTTC
.	TRBJ1-2	.	TRBV3-1	CASSQAGTGTYGYTF	TGTGCCAGCAGCCAGGCCGGGACGGGGACCTATGGCTACACCTTC
many	TRBJ2-3	TRBD2	TRBV5-1	CASSSLGTSGRAKDTQYF	TGCGCCAGCAGCTCACTCGGGACTAGCGGGAGGGCCAAAGATACGCAGTATTTT
.	TRBJ2-1	.	TRBV20-1	CSAETNEQFF	TGCAGTGCAGAGACCAATGAGCAGTTCTTC
.	TRBJ2-1	TRBD1	TRBV28	CASSFPTSRQGTYNEQFF	TGTGCCAGCAGTTTCCCCACTTCTCGACAGGGGACCTACAATGAGCAGTTCTTC
few	TRBJ1-6	.	TRBV7-9	CASSLGSRAPYNSPLHF	TGTGCCAGCAGCTTAGGGAGCCGTGCTCCCTATAATTCACCCCTCCACTTT
many	TRBJ2-7	.	TRBV7-8	CASMVSGVSYEQYF	TGTGCCAGCATGGTGTCGGGAGTCTCCTACGAGCAGTACTTC
.	TRBJ2-2	.	TRBV9	CASSVGEVGTGELFF	TGTGCCAGCAGCGTAGGCGAGGTGGGCACCGGGGAGCTGTTTTTT
.	TRBJ1-2	.	TRBV7-8	CASSLENENYGYTF	TGTGCCAGCAGCTTAGAGAACGAGAACTATGGCTACACCTTC
.	TRBJ1-6	.	TRBV5-1	CASSLAWQGLGSPLHF	TGCGCCAGCAGCTTGGCCTGGCAGGGGCTAGGATCACCCCTCCACTTT
.	TRBJ2-2	TRBD2	TRBV20-1	CSAMRGVAGNTGELFF	TGCAGTGCTATGCGGGGTGTAGCGGGAAACACCGGGGAGCTGTTTTTT
many	TRBJ2-2	.	TRBV12-3/TRBV12-4	CASSLNSNTGELFF	TGTGCCAGCAGTTTAAACTCGAACACCGGGGAGCTGTTTTTT
.	TRBJ2-1	.	TRBV27	CASSFFFYSDRSYNEQFF	TGTGCCAGCAGCTTCTTTTTCTATTCAGACCGCTCCTACAATGAGCAGTTCTTC
.	TRBJ1-2	TRBD1	TRBV5-1	CASSSGTDLYGYTF	TGCGCCAGCAGCTCCGGGACAGATCTCTATGGCTACACCTTC
.	TRBJ2-7	TRBD1	TRBV5-1	CASSLDGQGAGEQYF	TGCGCCAGCAGCTTGGACGGACAGGGGGCAGGCGAGCAGTACTTC
.	TRBJ2-5	.	TRBV12-5	CASASRYQETQYF	TGTGCTAGTGCCTCTCGATACCAAGAGACCCAGTACTTC
many	TRBJ2-1	.	TRBV7-2	CASSSRVRGRNEQFF	TGTGCCAGCAGCTCCAGGGTCCGCGGACGTAATGAGCAGTTCTTC
few	TRBJ2-5	.	TRBV3-1	CASSHMWPTNGETQYF	TGTGCCAGCAGCCACATGTGGCCGACGAACGGGGAGACCCAGTACTTC
few	TRBJ2-5	TRBD1	TRBV20-1	CSARDPPDRGLQETQYF	TGCAGTGCTAGAGATCCCCCGGACAGGGGCCTACAAGAGACCCAGTACTTC
.	TRBJ2-2	TRBD2	TRBV7-2	CASSGRGLAGSTGELFF	TGTGCCAGCAGCGGTAGGGGACTAGCGGGATCCACCGGGGAGCTGTTTTTT